This T cell receptor (beta chain) was obtained from a study of CD8+CD57+ T cells in acquired aplastic anemia. Study-wide background: An average of roughly 2.9 ug of DNA was obtained from sorted CD4+ and CD8+ cells. Sequencing produced an average of about 11 million reads per healthy donor for CD4+ cells. Study conclusions and caveats: Between patients and controls, some 31 CD8+ CDR3 sequences were found in common. Controls and patients did not differ significantly in CD8+ Simpson's diversity.

Genomic DNA templated the TCR beta VDJ and CDR3 profiling. MiXCR, run by TCRdb on the reads, gives a single entry per CDR3 protein. In the table there are some 120,000 distinct CDR3 sequences, 48% of which are singletons. This clonotype was recorded at least ten times. Its specificity is unknown. The receptor comes from a human donor in good health, serving as a control. The specimen was sorted CD4+, CD8+, or CD8+CD57+ T cells (not recorded which) from PBMCs.

In DNA, the CDR3 is TGTGCCAGCACCGCCCCTAGCCCCCGCCAGGAGACCCAGTACTTC. Translated: CASTAPSPRQETQYF. The V and J genes are TRBV6-1 and TRBJ2-5, with a tentative D call TRBD2 (5 bases). This CDR3 has 15 residues. The germline CDR1 and CDR2 sequences are MNHNS and SASEGT. Trimming took off 7 bases at V and 5 bases at J, with 20 bases between the two ends.